These 32 T cell receptor beta chains originate from one sample sequenced in a study of CD8+ T cells in alopecia areata. The treatment was: oral pan-JAK inhibitor, 5-10 mg twice daily. Extraction and reverse transcription of RNA yielded cDNA as the sequencing template. Profiling relied on immunoSEQ multiplex PCR, and the TCRdb table lists in-frame clones only, not all of them. The sample holds 140,000 to 150,000 clones, 50% to 65% seen once. Source: CD8+ T cells sorted from blood, taken at week 4, from a patient treated with tofacitinib. The source is a human donor with alopecia areata.

There are a few counts of this clone. CDR3 nucleotides: TGTGCCAGCAGCGCGGACGGTGGCTACACCTTC. It is translated as CASSADGGYTF. The chain has TRBV7-9 and TRBJ1-2; D gene unclear. This CDR3 is 11 amino acids long. Trimming took 5 bases from V and 7 from J, leaving 8 bases between them. Germline V gene data show CDR1 as SEHNR and CDR2 as FQNEAQ (reference sequence).

This rearrangement joins TRBV13 to TRBJ2-6; the D gene is possibly TRBD1 (6 bases). Trimming pared 6 bases from V and 2 bases from J, leaving 11 bases between. CDR1 PRHDT and CDR2 FYEKMQ come from the germline V gene (reference sequence). This CDR3 region has 15 residues. The CDR3 spells CASRDNRAGANVLTF. CDR3 in DNA: TGTGCCAGCAGAGACAACAGGGCTGGGGCCAACGTCCTGACTTTC.

This clone was recorded a few times. The genes are TRBV7-3 and TRBJ2-3; 10 bases are a match to TRBD2. Germline lookup yields CDR1 SGHTA and CDR2 FQGTGA. V was clipped by 7 bases and J by 5 bases; unmatched bases: 9. The CDR3 length is 15 residues. The CDR3 is CASTPSGGVGDTQYF. Written as DNA, the CDR3 is TGTGCCAGCACCCCAAGCGGGGGGGTGGGAGATACGCAGTATTTT.

The chain joins TRBV5-1 to TRBJ1-2; D gene uncertain. V dropped 0 bases and J dropped 2 bases, with 8 bases sitting between them. Germline-derived CDR1 and CDR2 are SGHRS and YFSETQ. This CDR3 comprises 14 residues. The CDR3 protein is CASSLDPGNYGYTF. For the CDR3, the DNA is TGCGCCAGCAGCTTGGATCCGGGGAACTATGGCTACACCTTC.

V and J are TRBV29-1 and TRBJ1-3; the D gene is possibly TRBD1 (5 bases). This CDR3 contains 12 residues. V lost 8 bases and J 3 bases, leaving 11 bases between the germline ends. The germline gives CDR1 SQVTM, CDR2 ANQGSEA. The CDR3 protein is CSYRDGGNTIYF. Written as DNA, the CDR3 is TGCAGCTACCGGGACGGTGGAAACACCATATATTTT.

J is TRBJ2-7 and V is TRBV7-6; D is uncertain. This CDR3 region has 15 residues. Germline V gene data show CDR1 as SGHVS and CDR2 as FNYEAQ. Trimming removed 5 bases at V and 0 bases at J, with 14 bases between. The CDR3 nucleotides are TGTGCCAGCAGCCCCAGCCACTCGAGCTCCTACGAGCAGTACTTC. Encoded protein: CASSPSHSSSYEQYF.

J is TRBJ2-7 and V is TRBV6-5, with 13 bases lining up with TRBD2. V shed 0 bases, J shed 7 bases, and the junction held 6 bases outside the gene matches. CDR3 length: 16 residues. CDR1 MNHEY and CDR2 SVGAGI come from the germline V gene. The CDR3 bases are TGTGCCAGCAGTTACTCGAAGGGACTAGCGGGGTGGGAGCAGTACTTC. This sequence encodes CASSYSKGLAGWEQYF.

The chain is built from TRBV9 and TRBJ2-5; TRBD2 agrees at 8 bases. The V gene end was trimmed by 4 bases and the J gene end by 10 bases; junction bases not matched to a gene: 15. CDR1 is SGDLS and CDR2 is YYNGEE in the germline V gene. The CDR3 consists of 15 residues. CDR3 sequence: CASSPGGAGLPHQYF. CDR3 nucleotide sequence: TGTGCCAGCAGCCCGGGAGGGGCGGGTCTGCCCCACCAGTACTTC.

This chain uses TRBV7-2 with TRBJ2-7; D remains ambiguous. Trimming removed 1 base at V and 0 bases at J, with 10 bases between. This CDR3 has 15 residues. Germline assignment: CDR1 SGHTA and CDR2 FQGNSA. The CDR3 region has the DNA TGTGCCAGCAGCTTAGACGTAGTTACCTCCTACGAGCAGTACTTC. Its translation is CASSLDVVTSYEQYF.

The J gene is TRBJ2-6, the V gene TRBV27, with TRBD2 as a possible D gene (6 bases). The CDR3 is 17 amino acids. The V end was cut by 6 bases, the J end by 1 base, with 16 bases between. Germline lookup yields CDR1 MNHEY and CDR2 SMNVEV (reference sequence). CDR3 sequence reads: CASSLRGLGSGANVLTF. Here the CDR3 DNA reads TGTGCCAGCAGCTTGCGGGGCCTAGGATCTGGGGCCAACGTCCTGACTTTC.

The chain employs TRBV7-3 and TRBJ1-5; 8 bases are a match to TRBD1. Germline trimming cut 5 bases from V and 0 bases from J; bases unmatched to any gene: 3. Per the germline V gene, CDR1 is SGHTA and CDR2 is FQGTGA. There are 15 residues in the CDR3. This chain's CDR3 is CASSMTGDSNQPQHF. The CDR3 bases are TGTGCCAGCAGCATGACAGGGGATAGCAATCAGCCCCAGCATTTT.

The V call is TRBV30, the J call TRBJ2-7; the match to TRBD1 covers 9 bases. Per the germline V gene, CDR1 is GTSNPN and CDR2 is SVGIG (reference sequence). The CDR3 runs 13 residues. V trimming: 2 bases; J trimming: 4 bases; junction bases outside the gene matches: 3. The CDR3 protein is CAWSTGGAYEQYF. The CDR3 region has the DNA TGTGCCTGGAGTACAGGGGGCGCGTACGAGCAGTACTTC.

Points on this clone: The same CDR3 is also encoded by other DNA sequences in this sample. The chain joins TRBV30 to TRBJ1-1; the D gene is possibly TRBD1 (6 bases). The CDR3 consists of 11 residues. With 0 bases removed from V and 8 bases from J, the gap between germline ends came to 7 bases. Germline loops: CDR1 GTSNPN, CDR2 SVGIG (reference sequence). The CDR3 is CAWSVGGEAFF. CDR3 in DNA: TGTGCCTGGAGTGTAGGGGGGGAAGCTTTCTTT.

The V call is TRBV4-2, the J call TRBJ2-2; D unresolved. The germline V gene has CDR1 LGHNA and CDR2 YNFKEQ. Trimming took 0 bases from V and 3 from J, leaving 14 bases between them. This CDR3 spans 17 amino acids. CDR3 protein: CASSQDWSGFDTGELFF. The CDR3 nucleotides read TGTGCCAGCAGCCAAGATTGGAGTGGTTTCGACACCGGGGAGCTGTTTTTT.

J is TRBJ2-7 and V is TRBV5-1; maybe TRBD1 (5 bases). Trimming took off 0 bases at V and 3 bases at J, with 16 bases between the two ends. CDR1 is SGHRS and CDR2 is YFSETQ in the germline V gene. This CDR3 contains 16 residues. CDR3 coding DNA: TGCGCCAGCAGCTTGGATACCTCAGGGCTCGGCTACGAGCAGTACTTC. It codes for CASSLDTSGLGYEQYF.

The rearrangement joins TRBV11-2 to TRBJ2-4; unclear D gene. Germline values: CDR1 SGHAT, CDR2 FQNNGV. The germline V and J ends were trimmed by 6 bases and 0 bases, with 6 bases remaining between them. The CDR3 loop spans 13 amino acids. The CDR3 reads CASRYLAKNIQYF. The CDR3 DNA sequence: TGTGCCAGCAGGTACCTAGCCAAAAACATTCAGTACTTC.

The V call is TRBV4-1, the J call TRBJ2-7; 7 bases fit TRBD1. Germline V gene lookup returns CDR1 MGHRA and CDR2 YSYEKL. Losses at the gene ends were 2 bases for V and 7 bases for J; bases not matched to a gene: 5. The CDR3 runs 13 residues. This CDR3 reads CASSQTGVGEQYF. The DNA for the CDR3 is TGCGCCAGCAGCCAAACAGGGGTTGGGGAGCAGTACTTC.

The J gene is TRBJ1-5, the V gene TRBV7-9; D gene unclear. Germline-derived CDR1 and CDR2 are SEHNR and FQNEAQ (reference sequence). Trimming took off 5 bases at V and 1 base at J, with 6 bases between the two ends. The CDR3 sequence is 13 residues long. The CDR3 DNA sequence: TGTGCCAGCAGCGAAGAGAGCAATCAGCCCCAGCATTTT. Protein sequence: CASSEESNQPQHF.

The chain is built from TRBV29-1 and TRBJ2-5; 11 positions match TRBD2. The V gene end was trimmed by 6 bases and the J gene end by 2 bases; junction bases not matched to a gene: 26. Germline V gene sequence: CDR1 SQVTM, CDR2 ANQGSEA. CDR3 length equals 21 residues. CDR3 nucleotides: TGCAGCGTCGATAGTGGCGAACTAGCGGGGGCCGACGAGAGACCTCAAGAGACCCAGTACTTC. It encodes CSVDSGELAGADERPQETQYF. Complete variable domain (other parts from reference TRBV29-1 and TRBJ2-5): SAVISQKPSRDICQRGTSLTIQCQVDSQVTMMFWYRQQPGQSLTLIATANQGSEATYESGFVIDKFPISRPNLTFSTLTVSNMSPEDSSIYLCSVDSGELAGADERPQETQYFGPGTRLLVL.

A single count supports this clone. The chain employs TRBV9 and TRBJ2-2; 8 bases fit TRBD2. V lost 6 bases, J lost 6 bases, and 10 bases stayed unmatched. CDR1 is SGDLS, CDR2 YYNGEE, per germline. This CDR3 is 15 amino acids long. DNA for the CDR3: TGTGCCAGCAAACGGGAGGGCTCGGGAGCCGGGGAGCTGTTTTTT. This sequence encodes CASKREGSGAGELFF. Full variable domain (remainder filled in from reference TRBV9 and TRBJ2-2): DSGVTQTPKHLITATGQRVTLRCSPRSGDLSVYWYQQSLDQGLQFLIQYYNGEERAKGNILERFSAQQFPDLHSELNLSSLELGDSALYFCASKREGSGAGELFFGEGSRLTVL.

The chain carries TRBV30 and TRBJ2-7, with D possibly TRBD1 on 6 matching bases. The V and J ends lost 8 bases and 0 bases respectively, with 8 bases between them. From germline, CDR1 is GTSNPN and CDR2 SVGIG (reference sequence). This CDR3 is built from 11 residues. The CDR3 DNA reads TGTGCCCGACAGGACTCCTACGAGCAGTACTTC. This gives the protein CARQDSYEQYF.

V gene TRBV5-1 combines with J gene TRBJ1-6, with 7 nucleotides matching TRBD1. The CDR3 loop spans 15 amino acids. Germline V CDR1 and CDR2: SGHRS, YFSETQ. V dropped 4 bases and J dropped 10; count of bases not matched to a gene: 11. In nucleotides, the CDR3 is TGCGCCAGCAGCCCCACCGGGACAGTTGTATCACCCCTCCACTTT. Translation: CASSPTGTVVSPLHF.

The rearrangement links TRBV11-3 to TRBJ2-7; D gene uncertain. Germline V gives CDR1 SGHNT, CDR2 YENEEA. V shed 2 bases and J shed 1 base, with 6 bases lying between them. CDR3 size: 13 residues. CDR3 residues: CASSLQTSYEQYF. For the CDR3, the DNA is TGTGCCAGCAGCTTACAGACTTCCTACGAGCAGTACTTC. Combining the CDR3 with reference TRBV11-3 and TRBJ2-7 gives the whole variable domain EAGVVQSPRYKIIEKKQPVAFWCNPISGHNTLYWYLQNLGQGPELLIRYENEEAVDDSQLPKDRFSAERLKGVDSTLKIQPAELGDSAVYLCASSLQTSYEQYFGPGTRLTVT.

This clone occurred a few times. This chain uses TRBV27 with TRBJ1-5; D ambiguous. Germline CDR1 MNHEY, CDR2 SMNVEV (reference sequence). Deletions cut 2 bases from V and 4 bases from J, with 6 bases between. This CDR3 contains 13 residues. The CDR3 DNA reads TGTGCCAGCAGTTTAGACTGGAATCAGCCCCAGCATTTT. It is translated as CASSLDWNQPQHF.

The V and J genes are TRBV28 and TRBJ2-7; TRBD1 agrees at 7 bases. Looked up from germline, CDR1 is MDHEN and CDR2 is SYDVKM. J was trimmed by 4 bases and V by 7 bases; bases with no gene match: 7. CDR3 length: 13 amino acids. CDR3 loop: CASTWGQTYEQYF. The CDR3 DNA follows: TGTGCCAGCACGTGGGGACAGACATACGAGCAGTACTTC.

Only a few counts were recorded for this clone. V usage is TRBV15 and J usage is TRBJ2-3; D might be TRBD1 (6 bases). Germline CDR1 reads LNHNV; CDR2 reads YYDKDF (reference sequence). The V end was cut by 1 base, the J end by 2 bases, with 10 bases between. The CDR3 length is 15 residues. The CDR3 here is CATSRGDISTDTQYF. The CDR3 DNA is TGTGCCACCAGCAGAGGGGACATTTCCACAGATACGCAGTATTTT. Supplemented by reference TRBV15 and TRBJ2-3, the full variable domain reads DAMVIQNPRYQVTQFGKPVTLSCSQTLNHNVMYWYQQKSSQAPKLLFHYYDKDFNNEADTPDNFQSRRPNTSFCFLDIRSPGLGDTAMYLCATSRGDISTDTQYFGPGTRLTVL.

The rearrangement uses TRBV7-9 and TRBJ2-7; tentatively, D is TRBD1 or TRBD2 (5 bases each). This CDR3 has 15 amino acids. The V gene lost 5 bases and the J gene lost 0 bases, with 14 bases spanning the gap. Germline CDR1 SEHNR, CDR2 FQNEAQ (reference sequence). Here the CDR3 reads CASSLNPGRSYEQYF. The CDR3 DNA reads TGTGCCAGCAGCCTAAATCCGGGACGCTCCTACGAGCAGTACTTC.

The rearrangement uses TRBV6-5 and TRBJ2-5; the match to TRBD2 covers 13 bases. Germline loops: CDR1 MNHEY, CDR2 SVGAGI. V gave up 2 bases and J gave up 2 bases; unmatched junction bases: 2. The CDR3 is 16 residues long. Here the CDR3 DNA reads TGTGCCAGCAGTTACACGGGACTAGCGGGACAAGAGACCCAGTACTTC. Its protein product is CASSYTGLAGQETQYF.

This chain connects TRBV6-5 to TRBJ1-2; D is ambiguous. CDR3 size: 13 residues. V lost 2 bases to trimming and J lost 4 bases, with 8 bases between them. Germline CDR1 and CDR2: MNHEY and SVGAGI. The CDR3 DNA follows: TGTGCCAGCAGTTACGGGAGGGCCTATGGCTACACCTTC. This translates into CASSYGRAYGYTF.

The chain employs TRBV2 and TRBJ2-6, with D uncertain. Germline CDR1 reads SNHLY; CDR2 reads FYNNEI. The CDR3 length is 15 residues. Trimming removed 2 bases from V and 0 bases from J, with 5 bases in between. CDR3 sequence reads: CASSEILSGANVLTF. As DNA, the CDR3 is TGTGCCAGCAGTGAAATACTCTCTGGGGCCAACGTCCTGACTTTC.

The rearrangement uses TRBV30 and TRBJ2-2; 10 bases match TRBD1. The CDR3 covers 16 residues. Germline values: CDR1 GTSNPN, CDR2 SVGIG (reference sequence). Losses at the gene ends were 3 bases for V and 4 bases for J; bases not matched to a gene: 8. The CDR3 protein is CAWRPKDRGRTGELFF. CDR3 nucleotide sequence: TGTGCCTGGAGGCCGAAAGACAGGGGGCGCACCGGGGAGCTGTTTTTT.

This chain joins TRBV9 and TRBJ2-7, with 7 bases that match TRBD1. There are 14 residues in the CDR3. The J segment lost 1 base and the V segment lost 4 bases, leaving 5 bases of the junction unmatched. CDR1 is SGDLS and CDR2 is YYNGEE in the germline V gene. Here the CDR3 DNA reads TGTGCCAGCAGCCCCCAGACAGGGTCCTACGAGCAGTACTTC. Its protein product is CASSPQTGSYEQYF.